These 30 T cell receptor beta chains were sequenced from one sample in a study of beta chain bispecific antibodies for T cell cancers. What these receptors recognize is not known. Using its own MiXCR run on the 5' RACE reads, TCRdb lists one record per CDR3 protein. The sample has 8,400 or so distinct CDR3 sequences, 2.2% seen once. Overall study results and limits: The leukemia cells, rather than normal T cells, gave most of the targeted TRBV signal.

Blood mononuclear cells were expanded for 3 days using either OKT3 anti-CD3 antibody or CD3/CD28 beads. The sample here was T cells from a healthy donor cultured with Jurkat leukemia cells, taken from a culture containing an anti-CD19 bispecific antibody. The origin of the receptors is a human donor in good health. Some clones in this sample may be carry-over from other donors' samples.

This clonotype was observed at least ten times. The V call is TRBV27, the J call TRBJ2-7; tentatively, D is TRBD1 (6 bases). The CDR3 consists of 13 residues. CDR1 MNHEY and CDR2 SMNVEV come from the germline V gene (reference sequence). The V and J ends lost 5 bases and 3 bases respectively, with 11 bases between them. CDR3 DNA: TGTGCCAGCAGTACAGGGATCTACTACGAGCAGTACTTC. Amino acid sequence: CASSTGIYYEQYF.

Within the sample, this clonotype is medium-sized. The chain recombines TRBV10-2 with TRBJ2-7; 8 bases line up with TRBD2. Germline V CDR1 and CDR2: WSHSY, SAAADI. V lost 8 bases, J lost 3 bases, and 9 bases stayed unmatched. The CDR3 is made up of 14 amino acids. Here the CDR3 reads CASCGGLILYEQYF. In DNA form, the CDR3 reads TGCGCCAGCTGCGGGGGGCTCATTCTCTACGAGCAGTACTTC.

This clonotype was counted ten times or more. The V gene is TRBV7-2, the J gene TRBJ1-5; D gene uncertain. CDR3 length equals 15 residues. Germline-derived CDR1 and CDR2 are SGHTA and FQGNSA. V gave up 1 base and J gave up 5 bases, with 12 bases separating them. CDR3 region: CASSLGFQDDQPQHF. CDR3 DNA: TGTGCCAGCAGCTTAGGCTTTCAGGATGATCAGCCCCAGCATTTT.

This clonotype was observed at least ten times. The chain recombines TRBV6-2 or TRBV6-3 with TRBJ2-7; D is unclear. The germline gives CDR1 MNHEY, CDR2 SVGEGT. V shed 6 bases and J shed 3 bases, with 6 bases lying between them. The CDR3 contains 11 residues. DNA of the CDR3: TGTGCCAGCAGCCATAGCTACGAGCAGTACTTC. As protein: CASSHSYEQYF.

In its sample, this clonotype was seen many times. The chain carries TRBV12-2 and TRBJ2-2; the listed D gene, TRBD1, was not tested against the DNA. TRBV12-2 is annotated as a pseudogene. The CDR3 is 15 residues long. The CDR3 reads CASRLAAGWSGELFF. The CDR3 DNA is TGTGCAAGTCGCTTAGCGGCAGGGTGGAGCGGGGAGCTGTTTTTT.

This clonotype was recorded at least ten times. The chain employs TRBV5-1 and TRBJ2-1; TRBD1 might be the D (6 bases). CDR3 size: 11 residues. CDR1 SGHRS and CDR2 YFSETQ come from the germline V gene. Trimming removed 2 bases at V and 9 bases at J, with 6 bases between. The CDR3 DNA reads TGCGCCAGCAGCTTAGGGGGTGAGCAGTTCTTC. It encodes CASSLGGEQFF.

Many counts were recorded for this clonotype. V and J are TRBV16 and TRBJ1-5; D call uncertain. The CDR3 spans 16 residues. CDR1 is KGHSY, CDR2 FQNENV, per germline. Trimming left V 8 bases short and J 0 bases short, with 17 bases between. The CDR3 nucleotides are TGTGCCAGCTCCGAGTCCGGGGTCTATAGCAATCAGCCCCAGCATTTT. This encodes CASSESGVYSNQPQHF.

This clonotype was recorded many times. The chain has TRBV28 and TRBJ2-1; 12 bases map to TRBD1. The junction had 7 bases not matched to a gene; V was cut back by 5 bases and J by 8 bases. Germline V gene data show CDR1 as MDHEN and CDR2 as SYDVKM. This CDR3 region has 15 residues. CDR3 residues: CASSPTRDRGHEQFF. CDR3 bases: TGTGCCAGCAGTCCGACCCGGGACAGGGGGCATGAGCAGTTCTTC. Variable domain in full (rest from reference TRBV28 and TRBJ2-1): DVKVTQSSRYLVKRTGEKVFLECVQDMDHENMFWYRQDPGLGLRLIYFSYDVKMKEKGDIPEGYSVSREKKERFSLILESASTNQTSMYLCASSPTRDRGHEQFFGPGTRLTVL.

Many counts were recorded for this clonotype. This sequence joins TRBV11-2 and TRBJ2-1; D may be TRBD2 (6 bases). The length of the CDR3 is 15 residues. CDR1 is SGHAT and CDR2 is FQNNGV in the germline V gene. V was cut by 0 bases and J by 6 bases, with 12 bases left in between. The CDR3 DNA reads TGTGCCAGCAGCTTAGAGGGACTTCTGGGCAATGAGCAGTTCTTC. It translates to CASSLEGLLGNEQFF.

This clonotype has ten or more counts. CDR3 nucleotides: TGCGCCAGCAGCAGACGGGGGGGTGACAATGAGCAGTTCTTC. The encoded protein is CASSRRGGDNEQFF. The chain carries TRBV5-1 and TRBJ2-1, with 8 bases matching TRBD2. There are 14 residues in the CDR3. The germline CDR1 and CDR2 sequences are SGHRS and YFSETQ. V gave up 4 bases and J gave up 5 bases; unmatched junction bases: 5.

The CDR3 loop is CASSQFQGAGNEQFF. Here the CDR3 DNA reads TGTGCCAGCAGCCAGTTTCAGGGGGCGGGAAATGAGCAGTTCTTC. The chain joins TRBV7-2 to TRBJ2-1; 8 bases line up with TRBD1. Germline-derived CDR1 and CDR2 are SGHTA and FQGNSA. Trimming took 5 bases from V and 7 from J; bases not matched to a gene: 10. This CDR3 spans 15 amino acids.

By proportion, this clonotype is medium-sized. The chain has TRBV5-1 and TRBJ2-7; TRBD2 might be the D (5 bases). Germline assignment: CDR1 SGHRS and CDR2 YFSETQ. V lost 5 bases, J lost 3 bases, and 15 bases lay in between. The CDR3 runs 14 residues. The CDR3 bases are TGCGCCAGCAGATCGGGGTCTTATAGCTACGAGCAGTACTTC. Translated: CASRSGSYSYEQYF.

This clonotype has at least ten counts. The chain couples TRBV5-1 to TRBJ1-3, with no clear D. This CDR3 has 13 amino acids. Trimming stripped 4 bases from V and 4 bases from J, with 9 bases between. Germline CDR1 SGHRS, CDR2 YFSETQ. The CDR3 coding sequence is TGCGCCAGCAGCCCGGGAGCCGGAAACACCATATATTTT. Translated, it gives CASSPGAGNTIYF.

This clonotype has at least ten counts. J is TRBJ1-5 and V is TRBV28; D is undetermined. Germline V gene data show CDR1 as MDHEN and CDR2 as SYDVKM. The CDR3 loop spans 15 amino acids. The CDR3 bases are TGTGCTTCAAAAGCCCCAAGTTATAGCAATCAGCCCCAGCATTTT. Encoded protein: CASKAPSYSNQPQHF.

This clonotype was seen at least ten times. The V and J genes are TRBV12-3 or TRBV12-4 and TRBJ2-4; unclear D gene. CDR3 length: 13 residues. Deletions cut 4 bases from V and 12 bases from J, with 16 bases between. CDR3 protein: CASSSELVRNQYF. The CDR3 nucleotides read TGTGCCAGCAGTTCGGAGTTGGTGCGAAATCAGTACTTC.

This clonotype was recorded at least ten times. V gene TRBV3-1 combines with J gene TRBJ2-1; 9 nucleotides match TRBD1. Germline-derived CDR1 and CDR2 are LGHDT and YNNKEL (reference sequence). Losses at the gene ends were 5 bases for V and 8 bases for J; bases not matched to a gene: 10. This CDR3 region has 15 residues. The CDR3: CASSFPGQGRYEQFF. Here the CDR3 DNA reads TGTGCCAGCAGCTTTCCGGGACAGGGTCGATATGAGCAGTTCTTC.

There are many counts of this clonotype. CDR3: CASSVAAVNNEQFF. The CDR3 DNA reads TGTGCCAGCAGCGTAGCCGCCGTAAACAATGAGCAGTTCTTC. This chain connects TRBV9 to TRBJ2-1; unclear D gene. Per germline, CDR1 SGDLS and CDR2 YYNGEE. V lost 0 bases, J lost 5 bases, and 9 bases lay in between. This CDR3 spans 14 amino acids.

There are many counts of this clonotype. The V call is TRBV27, the J call TRBJ1-5; 9 bases map to TRBD1. Trimming took 2 bases from V and 4 from J; bases not matched to a gene: 3. CDR1 MNHEY and CDR2 SMNVEV come from the germline V gene (reference sequence). The CDR3 is 15 amino acids. The CDR3 DNA follows: TGTGCCAGCAGTTTAACAGGGGGCGGGAATCAGCCCCAGCATTTT. It specifies CASSLTGGGNQPQHF.

This clonotype was observed many times. The chain uses TRBV20-1 and TRBJ2-7, with D perhaps TRBD1 (6 bases). This CDR3 has 13 residues. V was clipped by 0 bases and J by 2 bases, with 8 bases between them. Germline V gene data show CDR1 as DFQATT and CDR2 as SNEGSKA (reference sequence). CDR3 protein: CSAREGATYEQYF. The CDR3 nucleotides read TGCAGTGCTAGAGAGGGGGCGACCTACGAGCAGTACTTC.

This clonotype was found many times. For the CDR3, the DNA is TGTGCCAGCAGTACCCCGTCGGACACCGGGGAGCTGTTTTTT. Encoded protein: CASSTPSDTGELFF. This rearrangement joins TRBV6-6 to TRBJ2-2; D remains ambiguous. From germline, CDR1 is MNHNY and CDR2 SVGAGI (reference sequence). CDR3 length: 14 amino acids. V lost 5 bases to trimming and J lost 3 bases, with 10 bases between them.

At least ten counts were recorded for this clonotype. This chain links TRBV7-9 with TRBJ2-1; 8 nucleotides line up with TRBD2. V lost 2 bases and J lost 7; bases outside the gene matches: 4. Per the germline V gene, CDR1 is SEHNR and CDR2 is FQNEAQ (reference sequence). The CDR3 length is 14 residues. In DNA form, the CDR3 reads TGTGCCAGCAGCTTATCGGAGCGGGGGAATGAGCAGTTCTTC. The encoded protein is CASSLSERGNEQFF.

In this sample, this clonotype turned up many times. The V call is TRBV27, the J call TRBJ1-1; D is ambiguous. Germline lookup yields CDR1 MNHEY and CDR2 SMNVEV (reference sequence). The length of the CDR3 is 14 residues. V lost 4 bases, J lost 3 bases, and 12 bases lay in between. The CDR3 loop is CASSSSRLDTEAFF. CDR3 DNA: TGTGCCAGCAGTTCCTCCCGTTTGGACACTGAAGCTTTCTTT.

The chain has TRBV11-2 and TRBJ1-2; D is unclear. Trimming shortened V by 1 base and J by 8 bases, and 11 bases separated the two germline ends. Germline CDR1 is SGHAT and CDR2 is FQNNGV. The CDR3 covers 13 residues. In nucleotides, the CDR3 is TGTGCCAGCAGCTTAGCCGTGATCCGCGGCTACACCTTC. Translating gives CASSLAVIRGYTF.

There are a few counts of this clonotype. The chain couples TRBV20-1 to TRBJ2-2, with D tentatively TRBD2 (5 bases). This CDR3 region has 13 residues. The germline CDR1 and CDR2 sequences are DFQATT and SNEGSKA (reference sequence). Written as DNA, the CDR3 is TGCAGGGGGAGCGGCACGAACACCGGGGAGCTGTTTTTT. Amino acids: CRGSGTNTGELFF.

This clonotype has at least ten counts. V gene TRBV11-2 combines with J gene TRBJ2-5; D is unresolved. The CDR3 runs 14 residues. Germline CDR1 SGHAT, CDR2 FQNNGV. V was shortened by 3 bases and J by 7 bases, with 15 bases between the two germline ends. As DNA, the CDR3 is TGTGCCAGCAGCTTTTTCCTGGGCGAGGCGACCCAGTACTTC. The encoded protein is CASSFFLGEATQYF.

This clonotype was picked up many times. This chain links TRBV5-1 with TRBJ2-5; 7 nucleotides line up with TRBD2. Germline CDR1 and CDR2: SGHRS and YFSETQ. J lost 1 base, V lost 3 bases, and 0 bases had no gene match. The CDR3 loop spans 13 amino acids. CDR3 coding DNA: TGCGCCAGCAGCTCGGGGGGCCAAGAGACCCAGTACTTC. Its protein is CASSSGGQETQYF.

The sample holds many counts of this clonotype. J is TRBJ1-1 and V is TRBV7-6; no firm D call. This CDR3 has 12 amino acids. CDR1 is SGHVS and CDR2 is FNYEAQ in the germline V gene. V was clipped by 5 bases and J by 8 bases, with 12 bases between them. CDR3 sequence: CASSALYGEAFF. CDR3 nucleotide sequence: TGTGCCAGCAGCGCCCTATATGGAGAAGCTTTCTTT.

This clonotype was recorded many times. The gene calls are TRBV12-3 or TRBV12-4 and TRBJ1-3; 7 nucleotides align to TRBD1. The CDR3 has 14 amino acids. V trimming: 6 bases; J trimming: 2 bases; junction bases outside the gene matches: 4. CDR3 sequence (DNA): TGTGCCAGCAGCATGACAGGGACTGGAAACACCATATATTTT. This encodes CASSMTGTGNTIYF.

This clonotype was observed many times. The CDR3 protein is CASSPGRMNTEAFF. The CDR3 DNA reads TGTGCCAGCAGCCCGGGCAGAATGAACACTGAAGCTTTCTTT. The chain joins TRBV3-1 to TRBJ1-1; D remains unclear. The CDR3 runs 14 residues. CDR1 and CDR2 (germline): LGHDT, YNNKEL (reference sequence). V gave up 4 bases and J gave up 0 bases, with 9 bases separating them.

This clonotype was seen repeatedly, ten times or more. V gene TRBV6-1 combines with J gene TRBJ1-3, with D uncertain. The V end lost 3 bases, the J end lost 0 bases, and 6 bases lay between the germline ends. Germline CDR1 is MNHNS and CDR2 is SASEGT. CDR3 length: 14 residues. The CDR3 nucleotides read TGTGCCAGCAGTGACGGAATCTCTGGAAACACCATATATTTT. It specifies CASSDGISGNTIYF.